The 10 T cell receptor beta chains listed next were all sequenced from one sample in a study of type 1 regulatory T cells. TCRdb passed the reads through MiXCR, listing each CDR3 protein once. The data contain about 68,000 distinct CDR3 sequences, about 60% of them singletons. What these receptors recognize is not known. The sequenced sample was cultured T cells, either the whole culture or a sorted T cell fraction (not recorded which). As to subset: Tr1-enriched cell product generated in vitro against host alloantigens. The receptors were gathered from a human donor in good health.

This clonotype turned up a few times. The rearrangement uses TRBV29-1 and TRBJ2-1; D is ambiguous. The CDR3 extends over 13 amino acids. V was cut by 4 bases and J by 0 bases, with 7 bases left in between. Germline-derived CDR1 and CDR2 are SQVTM and ANQGSEA. DNA for the CDR3: TGCAGCGTTGGGCCAGGCTCCTACAATGAGCAGTTCTTC. This gives the protein CSVGPGSYNEQFF.

This clonotype came up once. The chain has TRBV24-1 and TRBJ2-5; 8 bases map to TRBD1. The CDR3 runs 15 residues. V shed 6 bases, J shed 2 bases, and the junction held 7 bases outside the gene matches. The germline gives CDR1 KGHDR, CDR2 SFDVKD. Here the CDR3 reads CATSLAGGLQETQYF. In nucleotides, the CDR3 is TGTGCCACCAGTCTGGCAGGGGGCTTGCAAGAGACCCAGTACTTC.

In this sample, this clonotype turned up a few times. The chain is built from TRBV4-1 and TRBJ2-5; D is possibly TRBD1 or TRBD2 (6 bases each). Germline V gene lookup returns CDR1 MGHRA and CDR2 YSYEKL. The CDR3 is 15 residues long. Trimming took off 1 base at V and 5 bases at J, with 14 bases between the two ends. CDR3: CASSQGWGAQETQYF. The CDR3 coding sequence is TGCGCCAGCAGCCAAGGCTGGGGGGCACAGGAGACCCAGTACTTC.

J is TRBJ2-7 and V is TRBV5-1; 10 nucleotides align to TRBD2. The J segment lost 5 bases and the V segment lost 7 bases, leaving 12 bases of the junction unmatched. The CDR3 loop spans 15 amino acids. CDR1 and CDR2 (germline): SGHRS, YFSETQ. CDR3 region: CASQNPAGGPDEQYF. For the CDR3, the DNA is TGCGCCAGCCAGAACCCAGCGGGAGGGCCAGACGAGCAGTACTTC.

There are a few counts of this clonotype. The chain uses TRBV5-5 and TRBJ2-7; 8 bases match TRBD2. The CDR3 covers 13 residues. Germline loops: CDR1 SGHKS, CDR2 YYEKEE (reference sequence). Unmatched junction bases numbered 4, after V lost 6 bases and J lost 2 bases. This CDR3 reads CASTRLATYEQYF. The CDR3 DNA reads TGTGCCAGCACCCGACTAGCGACCTACGAGCAGTACTTC.

The J gene is TRBJ2-3, the V gene TRBV29-1; 8 nucleotides agree with TRBD2. The CDR3 has 16 amino acids. V lost 6 bases and J lost 1; bases outside the gene matches: 12. Germline V gene sequence: CDR1 SQVTM, CDR2 ANQGSEA. CDR3 coding DNA: TGCAGCGTCGACCCGCCGAACGGGGGGGGCACAGATACGCAGTATTTT. This encodes CSVDPPNGGGTDTQYF.

This clonotype has a handful of counts. The CDR3 is CSAPNSRHGTGELFF. CDR3 DNA sequence: TGCAGTGCTCCCAACAGTAGGCATGGCACCGGGGAGCTGTTTTTT. The chain carries TRBV20-1 and TRBJ2-2, with D hard to call. Germline V gene lookup returns CDR1 DFQATT and CDR2 SNEGSKA (reference sequence). The CDR3 contains 15 residues. With 5 bases removed from V and 4 bases from J, the gap between germline ends came to 17 bases.

V is TRBV12-3 or TRBV12-4 and J is TRBJ2-3; TRBD2 matches 9 bases. Germline trimming cut 11 bases from V and 2 bases from J; bases unmatched to any gene: 8. CDR3 size: 14 residues. CDR3 region: CAVGGRVSTDTQYF. CDR3 DNA: TGTGCCGTCGGCGGGAGGGTTTCCACAGATACGCAGTATTTT.

This clonotype rates as large (0.1 to 1%). The chain joins TRBV3-1 to TRBJ2-5; D remains unclear. CDR1 LGHDT and CDR2 YNNKEL come from the germline V gene (reference sequence). This CDR3 comprises 12 residues. Trimming removed 1 base at V and 5 bases at J, with 5 bases between. The CDR3 bases are TGTGCCAGCAGCCAAGTAGTGGAGACCCAGTACTTC. Residues: CASSQVVETQYF.

Only a few counts were recorded for this clonotype. The chain has TRBV29-1 and TRBJ2-3; 7 nucleotides align to TRBD1. V lost 5 bases and J lost 6; bases outside the gene matches: 8. Germline CDR1 SQVTM, CDR2 ANQGSEA. This CDR3 region has 13 residues. CDR3 residues: CSVLGQSLDTQYF. The CDR3 DNA sequence: TGCAGCGTTCTGGGACAGTCGCTCGATACGCAGTATTTT.